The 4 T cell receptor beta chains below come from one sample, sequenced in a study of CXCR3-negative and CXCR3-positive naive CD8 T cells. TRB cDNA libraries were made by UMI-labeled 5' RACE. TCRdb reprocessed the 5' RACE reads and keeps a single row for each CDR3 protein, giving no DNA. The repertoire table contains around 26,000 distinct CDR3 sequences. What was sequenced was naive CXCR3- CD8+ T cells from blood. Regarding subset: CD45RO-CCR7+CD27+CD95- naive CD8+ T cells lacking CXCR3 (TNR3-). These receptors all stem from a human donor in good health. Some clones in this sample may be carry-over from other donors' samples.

CDR3 in amino acids: CSVIWGGEAFF. The J gene is TRBJ1-1, the V gene TRBV20-1; TCRdb proposes TRBD1, but this gene call is untestable without DNA. Per germline, CDR1 DFQATT and CDR2 SNEGSKA (reference sequence). The CDR3 loop spans 11 amino acids.

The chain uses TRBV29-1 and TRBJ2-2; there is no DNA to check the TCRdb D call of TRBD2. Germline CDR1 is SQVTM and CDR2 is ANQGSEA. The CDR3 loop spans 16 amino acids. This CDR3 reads CSVEDRSDYSTGELFF.

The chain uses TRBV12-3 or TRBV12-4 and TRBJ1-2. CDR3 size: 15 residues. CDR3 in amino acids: CASSPQGLSGYGYTF.

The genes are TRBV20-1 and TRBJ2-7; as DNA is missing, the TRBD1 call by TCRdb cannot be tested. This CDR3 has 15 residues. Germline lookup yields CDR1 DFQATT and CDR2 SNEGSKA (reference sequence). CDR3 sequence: CSARDAGTGGYEQYF.